A single sample gave rise to the 3 T cell receptor beta chains below, sequenced in a study of T cell repertoires in cytomegalovirus infection. TCRdb re-analysed the reads in MiXCR, keeping a single row per CDR3 protein. The sample lists nearly 650,000 distinct CDR3 sequences; less than 25% were seen once. Sample: CD8+ T cells from PBMCs. The receptor source for this set is a human donor in good health (CMV status not recorded). Some clones in this sample may be carry-over from other donors' samples.

In regard to this clonotype: No conserved phenylalanine or tryptophan is present at the end of the CDR3, so a read error is the likely explanation. V and J are TRBV27 and TRBJ2-4; no firm D call. Germline-derived CDR1 and CDR2 are MNHEY and SMNVEV (reference sequence). V lost 6 bases, J lost 0 bases, and 6 bases lay in between. The CDR3 length is 13 residues. The CDR3 DNA sequence: TGTGCCAGCAGGTCTATAGCCAAAAACATTCAGTACTTA. Translating it yields CASRSIAKNIQYL.

CDR3 coding DNA: TGTGCCAGCAGCGTAGCTATCCGGGACTCGCAGCTCGAGCAGTACGTC. Protein sequence: CASSVAIRDSQLEQYV. V gene TRBV9 combines with J gene TRBJ2-7; D is perhaps TRBD2 (6 bases). V was trimmed by 0 bases and J by 6 bases, leaving 19 bases between them. This CDR3 spans 16 amino acids. Germline V CDR1 and CDR2: SGDLS, YYNGEE.

V is TRBV25-1 and J is TRBJ2-7; TRBD2 might be the D (6 bases). From germline, CDR1 is MGHDK and CDR2 SYGVNS. There are 11 residues in the CDR3. V dropped 7 bases and J dropped 12 bases, with 16 bases sitting between them. The CDR3 DNA follows: TGTGCCAGCACCTCAGGCGGGAAGGCGTACGTC. It encodes CASTSGGKAYV.